Listed below are T cell receptor beta chains from one sample, sequenced in a study of T cell responses to AZD1222 COVID-19 vaccine. The repertoire was sequenced with immunoSEQ multiplex PCR; TCRdb's copy has only in-frame clones and lacks some. The sample yields some 150,000 clones, just under 90% seen once. The source was peripheral blood, collected 28 days after the second dose of the MenACWY control vaccine. These TCRs come from an adult who received the MenACWY meningococcal vaccine as a control. The CDR3 runs from the conserved cysteine through the conserved F or W. D genes are given only for firm matches. Only some rows state a clone size, as once, few, many or a class for expanded clones.

cdr3_nt	cdr3_aa	clone_size	v_call	j_call	d_call
TGTGCCAGCAGCTCTTCACTAGCGGGAGATTCTTACGAGCAGTACTTC	CASSSSLAGDSYEQYF	-	TRBV5-4	TRBJ2-7	TRBD2
TGTGCCAGCAGCTTTTGGGGAAACTACGAGCAGTACTTC	CASSFWGNYEQYF	-	TRBV7-2	TRBJ2-7	-
TGTGCCAGCAGCTTATCCGGGACAGGTCGCTACGAGCAGTACTTC	CASSLSGTGRYEQYF	-	TRBV5-4	TRBJ2-7	TRBD1
TGTGCCAGCAGCTTTGAGGGAAGCTCCTACGAGCAGTACTTC	CASSFEGSSYEQYF	-	TRBV5-6	TRBJ2-7	-
TGTGCCAGCAGCTTAGAGGGACAGGGGGTCGGCTACACCTTC	CASSLEGQGVGYTF	-	TRBV7-2	TRBJ1-2	TRBD1
TGTGCCTGGAGTTGGGCCGGAGCGGGATTCACCGGAGAGCAGTACTTC	CAWSWAGAGFTGEQYF	-	TRBV30	TRBJ2-7	TRBD2
TGCGCCAGCAGCGACCGCTCTGGAAACACCATATATTTT	CASSDRSGNTIYF	-	TRBV4-3	TRBJ1-3	-
TGCAGCGTCCAAGGGACTAGCGCCAGTGGGGGCACAGATACGCAGTATTTT	CSVQGTSASGGTDTQYF	-	TRBV29-1	TRBJ2-3	TRBD2
TGCGCCAGCAGCCAAGCTCTGGCAGGGGCCTATGGCTACACCTTC	CASSQALAGAYGYTF	-	TRBV4-3	TRBJ1-2	-
TGCGCCAGCAGCCAAGCCAGGGATACCGGGGAGCTGTTTTTT	CASSQARDTGELFF	-	TRBV4-1	TRBJ2-2	-
TGTGCCAGCAGTGAATTTAAGGGGTCCTACGAGCAGTACTTC	CASSEFKGSYEQYF	-	TRBV6-1	TRBJ2-7	-
TGTGCCAGCAGCTCATACAGGGGTGCGAGGACCGGGGAGCTGTTTTTT	CASSSYRGARTGELFF	-	TRBV7-9	TRBJ2-2	TRBD1
TGTGCCAGCAAGGGACTAGGGGGGGCGAACACCGGGGAGCTGTTTTTT	CASKGLGGANTGELFF	-	TRBV10-3	TRBJ2-2	TRBD2
TGTGCCACCTCCGGGACAGGGCATAAGGGGCACCCGCCCGTACAACCAGCTAACTATGGCTACACCTTC	CATSGTGHKGHPPVQPANYGYTF	-	TRBV19	TRBJ1-2	TRBD1
TGTGCCAGCAGGGACGACTCCGAACTCCAATACGAGCAGTACTTC	CASRDDSELQYEQYF	-	TRBV6-5	TRBJ2-7	-
TGTGCCTGGGGGACAGGGGACCCCGGGGAGCTGTTTTTT	CAWGTGDPGELFF	once	TRBV30	TRBJ2-2	TRBD1
TGTGCCAGCAGCTTAGCGACAGCTTCCTATAATTCACCCCTCCACTTT	CASSLATASYNSPLHF	-	TRBV7-9	TRBJ1-6	-